A selection of T cell receptor beta chains follows, all from one sample in a study of T cell responses to AZD1222 COVID-19 vaccine. Sequencing was performed with immunoSEQ multiplex PCR; in TCRdb, only in-frame clones are kept and a portion is missing. The profile shows under 200,000 clones, about 88% of them singletons. The source material was peripheral blood, sampled on day 0 of AZD1222 vaccination. Source of these receptors: an adult in good health. Both conserved end residues are part of each CDR3. D genes are given only for firm matches. Size is stated for part of the rows, as once, few or many counts, or as a class when the clone is expanded.

once	TRBV2	TRBJ1-2	13	-	CASSITGNDGYTF	TGTGCCAGCAGCATTACAGGGAATGATGGCTACACCTTC
once	TRBV6-5	TRBJ1-5	12	-	CASSQRNQPQHF	TGTGCCAGCAGTCAGCGCAATCAGCCCCAGCATTTT
-	TRBV30	TRBJ2-3	16	TRBD2	CAWSRGGAGGTDTQYF	TGTGCCTGGAGTCGAGGAGGTGCGGGGGGCACAGATACGCAGTATTTT
once	TRBV7-2	TRBJ2-1	19	TRBD2	CASSSGLDSPSGSYNEQFF	TGTGCCAGCAGCTCGGGACTAGATTCCCCCTCCGGGTCCTACAATGAGCAGTTCTTC
-	TRBV28	TRBJ1-5	12	-	CASSSRYEAQHF	TGTGCCAGCAGTTCCCGTTACGAGGCCCAGCATTTT
-	TRBV28	TRBJ1-2	13	-	CASSSGDGNGYTF	TGTGCCAGCAGTTCAGGGGACGGTAATGGCTACACCTTC
-	TRBV5-1	TRBJ1-2	14	TRBD1	CASSLGQDNYGYTF	TGCGCCAGCAGCCTAGGACAGGACAACTATGGCTACACCTTC
-	TRBV4-1	TRBJ1-1	13	-	CASSQIQNTEAFF	TGCGCCAGCAGCCAAATCCAGAACACTGAAGCTTTCTTT
-	TRBV6-5	TRBJ1-1	14	TRBD1	CASRAGQGVGEAFF	TGTGCCAGCAGGGCGGGACAGGGGGTAGGTGAAGCTTTCTTT
-	TRBV28	TRBJ1-5	16	-	CASSPYRDPSNQPQHF	TGTGCCAGCAGTCCGTATCGGGACCCTAGCAATCAGCCCCAGCATTTT
-	TRBV19	TRBJ1-2	14	-	CASSIDGTNYGYTF	TGTGCCAGTAGTATAGACGGGACTAACTATGGCTACACCTTC
-	TRBV7-9	TRBJ1-3	16	TRBD1	CASSYGQDLSGNTIYF	TGTGCCAGCAGCTACGGACAGGACCTCTCTGGAAACACCATATATTTT
-	TRBV7-2	TRBJ2-7	14	-	CASSPGEIPYEQYF	TGTGCCAGCAGCCCCGGCGAGATTCCCTACGAGCAGTACTTC
-	TRBV28	TRBJ2-2	16	TRBD2	CASRLTSGGAYGELFF	TGTGCCAGCAGGTTAACTAGCGGGGGGGCCTACGGGGAGCTGTTTTTT
-	TRBV7-2	TRBJ2-5	13	-	CASKNYSQETQYF	TGTGCCAGCAAGAACTATTCCCAAGAGACCCAGTACTTC
-	TRBV7-2	TRBJ1-6	16	-	CASSLEWGSYNSPLHF	TGTGCCAGCAGCTTAGAGTGGGGCTCCTATAATTCACCCCTCCACTTT
-	TRBV28	TRBJ1-2	14	-	CASSLVGGGLGYTF	TGTGCCAGCAGTTTGGTCGGGGGGGGACTTGGCTACACCTTC
medium-sized	TRBV5-7	TRBJ2-1	16	TRBD2	CASSFEAGGAYNEQFF	TGTGCCAGCAGCTTTGAAGCGGGAGGGGCCTACAATGAGCAGTTCTTC
-	TRBV3-1/TRBV3-2	TRBJ2-1	19	TRBD2	CASSQLAGEGGSSYNEQFF	TGTGCCAGCAGCCAACTAGCGGGTGAGGGGGGGAGCTCCTACAATGAGCAGTTCTTC
once	TRBV27	TRBJ1-6	15	TRBD1	CASRWGTGRNSPLHF	TGTGCCAGCAGATGGGGGACAGGCCGTAATTCACCCCTCCACTTT
-	TRBV7-9	TRBJ1-2	15	-	CASSSSVVIDYGYTF	TGTGCCAGCAGCTCATCGGTCGTGATTGACTATGGCTACACCTTC
-	TRBV28	TRBJ2-3	12	-	CASSPPTDTQYF	TGTGCCAGCAGCCCACCCACAGATACGCAGTATTTT
-	TRBV5-1	TRBJ1-4	14	TRBD1	CASSLTGDREKLFF	TGCGCCAGCAGCCTGACAGGGGACCGGGAAAAACTGTTTTTT
once	TRBV5-5	TRBJ1-5	15	-	CASSLDGTGSLPQHF	TGTGCCAGCAGCTTGGACGGGACCGGTAGTCTGCCCCAGCATTTT
once	TRBV28	TRBJ2-1	20	-	CASSSPTLLFASSRTYEQFF	TGTGCCAGCAGTTCCCCGACTCTCCTATTTGCGAGCAGTCGAACCTATGAGCAGTTCTTC
-	TRBV6-2/TRBV6-3	TRBJ1-5	13	TRBD1	CASSGQANQPQHF	TGTGCCAGCAGCGGACAGGCCAATCAGCCCCAGCATTTT
-	TRBV2	TRBJ1-5	16	-	CASQLRWGKSNQPQHF	TGTGCCAGCCAGCTAAGGTGGGGAAAGAGCAATCAGCCCCAGCATTTT
-	TRBV28	TRBJ1-2	14	-	CASSLGQGNYGYTF	TGTGCCAGCAGTTTAGGCCAGGGAAACTATGGCTACACCTTC
-	TRBV19	TRBJ2-7	15	TRBD1	CASRDRGRASYEQYF	TGTGCCAGTAGGGACAGGGGCCGCGCCTCCTACGAGCAGTACTTC
-	TRBV28	TRBJ1-6	16	-	CASSPQDGTYNSPLHF	TGTGCCAGCAGTCCCCAGGACGGAACCTATAATTCACCCCTCCACTTT
-	TRBV7-2	TRBJ1-2	15	TRBD1	CASSPSEDRGYGYTF	TGTGCCAGCAGCCCGTCAGAGGACAGGGGCTATGGCTACACCTTC
-	TRBV3-1/TRBV3-2	TRBJ2-2	16	-	CASRGDLGQSTGELFF	TGTGCCAGCAGAGGGGACCTGGGGCAGAGCACCGGGGAGCTGTTTTTT
once	TRBV7-9	TRBJ2-3	16	TRBD2	CASSFGLAGGTDTQYF	TGTGCCAGCAGCTTCGGACTAGCGGGAGGGACAGATACGCAGTATTTT
-	TRBV6-5	TRBJ2-7	12	-	CASRTPSYEQYF	TGTGCCAGCAGGACACCGTCCTACGAGCAGTACTTC
-	TRBV13	TRBJ1-1	15	TRBD1	CASANPGQGNTEAFF	TGTGCCAGCGCCAACCCGGGACAGGGGAACACTGAAGCTTTCTTT
-	TRBV5-4	TRBJ2-3	15	-	CASSPSGGGSDTQYF	TGTGCCAGCAGCCCCAGCGGAGGAGGGTCAGATACGCAGTATTTT
-	TRBV21-1	TRBJ1-5	18	-	CASSKSPGTGGPDQPQHF	TGTGCCAGCAGCAAGTCCCCCGGGACGGGAGGGCCCGATCAGCCCCAGCATTTT
-	TRBV27	TRBJ2-1	15	TRBD2	CASSKLAGVYNEQFF	TGTGCCAGCAGCAAACTAGCGGGGGTATACAATGAGCAGTTCTTC
-	TRBV28	TRBJ1-6	12	-	CASSFRSSPLHF	TGTGCCAGCAGTTTCCGGAGTTCACCCCTCCACTTT
-	TRBV6-5	TRBJ2-7	14	-	CASSYSGRSYEQYF	TGTGCCAGCAGTTACTCTGGGCGGAGCTACGAGCAGTACTTC
once	TRBV5-8	TRBJ2-5	14	-	CASSNGRNQETQYF	TGTGCCAGCAGCAACGGACGGAACCAAGAGACCCAGTACTTC
once	TRBV6-2/TRBV6-3	TRBJ2-1	16	TRBD1	CASSQGQGFSYNEQFF	TGTGCCAGCAGCCAGGGACAGGGTTTCTCCTACAATGAGCAGTTCTTC
-	TRBV5-6	TRBJ1-4	15	-	CASSLGLDVNEKLFF	TGTGCCAGCAGCTTGGGGTTAGACGTTAATGAAAAACTGTTTTTT
once	TRBV11-1	TRBJ1-2	15	-	CASSSDVGQYYGYTF	TGTGCCAGCAGCTCTGATGTTGGACAGTACTATGGCTACACCTTC
-	TRBV6-2/TRBV6-3	TRBJ1-3	16	-	CASSRTLSTPGNTIYF	TGTGCCAGCAGTCGAACCCTCTCAACCCCTGGAAACACCATATATTTT
-	TRBV11-2	TRBJ2-7	16	-	CASSLDGGGSAYEQYF	TGTGCCAGCAGCTTAGATGGAGGGGGTAGCGCCTACGAGCAGTACTTC
-	TRBV5-6	TRBJ1-2	16	TRBD1	CASSSYGDRGSYGYTF	TGTGCCAGCAGCTCATACGGGGACAGGGGAAGCTATGGCTACACCTTC
-	TRBV6-2/TRBV6-3	TRBJ2-7	13	TRBD1	CASSTWTGGPQYF	TGTGCCAGCAGCACCTGGACAGGGGGCCCGCAGTACTTC
-	TRBV4-3	TRBJ1-1	16	-	CASSQGQDLGVTEAFF	TGCGCCAGCAGCCAAGGGCAGGATTTAGGTGTTACTGAAGCTTTCTTT
-	TRBV14	TRBJ2-7	14	-	CASSQVAGFYEQYF	TGTGCCAGCAGCCAAGTCGCAGGATTCTACGAGCAGTACTTC